This T cell receptor (beta chain) was recovered during a study of human T cells and chemical hapten exposure. CDR1 is MNHEY and CDR2 is SVGEGT in the germline V gene. The CDR3 runs to 13 residues. V shed 0 bases and J shed 5 bases, with 5 bases lying between them. Regarding time point: patch test 2, 6 weeks after DPC sensitization. The treatment here: therapeutic diphenylcyclopropenone sensitization with weekly scalp DPC. Each CDR3 protein is one row after TCRdb ran MiXCR on the RACE reads. The sample lists 75,000 to 95,000 distinct CDR3 sequences; approximately 11% were seen once. This clonotype has ten or more counts.

The chain uses TRBV6-2 or TRBV6-3 and TRBJ2-4; D perhaps matches TRBD1 (5 bases). The TCR comes from a man aged 40-50 years with alopecia areata. Some clones in this sample may be carry-over from other donors' samples. Sequencing used whole blood, obtained in connection with sensitization to the hapten diphenylcyclopropenone (DPC). In DNA, the CDR3 is TGTGCCAGCAGTTACTCGACAGAAAACATTCAGTACTTC. Protein product: CASSYSTENIQYF.